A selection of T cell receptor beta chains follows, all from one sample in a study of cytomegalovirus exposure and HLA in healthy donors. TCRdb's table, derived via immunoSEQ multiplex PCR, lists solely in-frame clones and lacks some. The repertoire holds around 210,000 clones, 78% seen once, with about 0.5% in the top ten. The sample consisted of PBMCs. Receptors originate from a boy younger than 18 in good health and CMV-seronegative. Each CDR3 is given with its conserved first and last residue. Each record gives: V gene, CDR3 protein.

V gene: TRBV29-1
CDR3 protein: CSAGGGRTGDYGYTF

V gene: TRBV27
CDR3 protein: CASSLGTGFYNEQFF

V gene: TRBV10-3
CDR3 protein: CAISESDSGRAGTGELFF

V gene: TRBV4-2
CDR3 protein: CASSQELRRTDTQYF

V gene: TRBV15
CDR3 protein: CATSRGTGEADTQYF

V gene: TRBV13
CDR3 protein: CASRDSEGQETYEQYF

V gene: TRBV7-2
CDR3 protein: CASSSYSGQPQHF

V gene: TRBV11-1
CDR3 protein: CASSLGLLAGSSGANVLTF

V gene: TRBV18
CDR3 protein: CASSQGLTNTEAFF

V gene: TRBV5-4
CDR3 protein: CASSLAGTNENLFF